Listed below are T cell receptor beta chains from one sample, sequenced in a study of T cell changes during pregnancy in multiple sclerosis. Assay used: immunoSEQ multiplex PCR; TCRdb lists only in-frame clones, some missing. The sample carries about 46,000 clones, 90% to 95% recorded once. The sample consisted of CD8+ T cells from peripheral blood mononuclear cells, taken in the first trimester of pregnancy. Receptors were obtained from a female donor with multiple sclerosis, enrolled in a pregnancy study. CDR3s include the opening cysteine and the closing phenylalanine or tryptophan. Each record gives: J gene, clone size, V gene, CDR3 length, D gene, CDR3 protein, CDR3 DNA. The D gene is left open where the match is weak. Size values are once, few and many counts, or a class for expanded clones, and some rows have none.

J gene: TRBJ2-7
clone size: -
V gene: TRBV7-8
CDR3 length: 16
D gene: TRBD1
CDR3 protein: CASSFPRDRSFGEQYF
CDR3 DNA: TGTGCCAGCAGTTTCCCCCGGGACAGGTCCTTCGGGGAGCAGTACTTC

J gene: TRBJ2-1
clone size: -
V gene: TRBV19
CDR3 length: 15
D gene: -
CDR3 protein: CASSVTGDPYNEQFF
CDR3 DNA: TGTGCCAGTAGTGTCACGGGAGATCCCTACAATGAGCAGTTCTTC

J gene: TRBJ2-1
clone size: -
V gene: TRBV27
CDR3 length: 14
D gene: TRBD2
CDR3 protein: CASSVGLAYNEQFF
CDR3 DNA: TGTGCCAGCAGTGTCGGACTAGCCTACAATGAGCAGTTCTTC

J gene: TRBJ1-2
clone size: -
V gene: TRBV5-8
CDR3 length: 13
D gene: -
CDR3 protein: CASSFRDFYGYTF
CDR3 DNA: TGTGCCAGCAGCTTTAGAGACTTCTATGGCTACACCTTC

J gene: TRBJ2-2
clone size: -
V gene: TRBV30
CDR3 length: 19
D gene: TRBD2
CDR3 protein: CAWSTPPLLAAHGTGELFF
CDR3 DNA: TGTGCCTGGAGTACCCCACCCCTACTAGCGGCCCACGGCACCGGGGAGCTGTTTTTT

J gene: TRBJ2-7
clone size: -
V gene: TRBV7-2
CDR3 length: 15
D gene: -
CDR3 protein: CASSPGGTVPYEQYF
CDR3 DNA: TGTGCCAGCAGCCCAGGGGGGACAGTCCCCTACGAGCAGTACTTC

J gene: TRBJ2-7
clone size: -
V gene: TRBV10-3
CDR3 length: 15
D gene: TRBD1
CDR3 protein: CAISVLGTGVYEQYF
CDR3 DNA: TGTGCCATCAGTGTGTTAGGGACAGGGGTCTACGAGCAGTACTTC

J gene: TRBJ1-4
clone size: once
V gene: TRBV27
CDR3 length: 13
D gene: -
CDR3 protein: CASSHQDNEKLFF
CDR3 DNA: TGTGCCAGCAGCCACCAGGATAATGAAAAACTGTTTTTT

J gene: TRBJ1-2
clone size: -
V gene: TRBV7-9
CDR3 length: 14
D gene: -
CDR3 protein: CASSFETVYGGYTF
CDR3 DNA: TGTGCCAGCAGCTTTGAGACAGTATATGGCGGCTACACCTTC

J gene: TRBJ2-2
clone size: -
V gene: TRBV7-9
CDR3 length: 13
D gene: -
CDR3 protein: CASSLAGTGELFF
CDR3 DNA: TGTGCCAGCAGCTTGGCAGGCACCGGGGAGCTGTTTTTT

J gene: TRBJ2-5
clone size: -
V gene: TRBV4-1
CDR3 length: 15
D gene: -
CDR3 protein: CATSKRAGPQETQYF
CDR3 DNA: TGCGCCACATCCAAAAGGGCGGGGCCTCAAGAGACCCAGTACTTC

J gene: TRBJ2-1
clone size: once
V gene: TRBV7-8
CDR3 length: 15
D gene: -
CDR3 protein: CASSLLAGVGGRQFF
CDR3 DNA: TGTGCCAGCAGCCTACTAGCTGGAGTGGGGGGTCGGCAGTTCTTC

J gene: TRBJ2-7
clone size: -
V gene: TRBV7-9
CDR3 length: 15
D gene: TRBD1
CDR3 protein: CASSSPRQGEGEQYF
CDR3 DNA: TGTGCCAGCAGCTCCCCTAGACAGGGGGAAGGAGAGCAGTACTTC

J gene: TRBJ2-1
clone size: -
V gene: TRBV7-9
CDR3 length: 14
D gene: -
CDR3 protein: CASSVMGGYNEQFF
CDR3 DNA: TGTGCCAGCAGCGTCATGGGGGGATACAATGAGCAGTTCTTC

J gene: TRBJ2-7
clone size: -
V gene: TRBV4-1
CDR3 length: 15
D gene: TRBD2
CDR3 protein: CASSPLTSGRHEQYF
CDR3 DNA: TGCGCCAGCAGCCCTTTGACTAGCGGGAGACACGAGCAGTACTTC

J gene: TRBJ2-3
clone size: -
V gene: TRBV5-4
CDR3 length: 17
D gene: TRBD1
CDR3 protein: CASSLRQGAPSTDTQYF
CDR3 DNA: TGTGCCAGCAGCTTGAGGCAGGGGGCCCCGTCCACAGATACGCAGTATTTT

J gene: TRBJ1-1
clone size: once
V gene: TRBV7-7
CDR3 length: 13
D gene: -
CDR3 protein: CASSLERGTEAFF
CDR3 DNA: TGTGCCAGCAGCTTAGAAAGGGGTACTGAAGCTTTCTTT

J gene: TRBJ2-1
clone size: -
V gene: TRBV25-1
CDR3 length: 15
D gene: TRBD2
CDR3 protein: CASSDWTSGSYEQFF
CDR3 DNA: TGTGCCAGCAGTGACTGGACTAGCGGGAGCTATGAGCAGTTCTTC

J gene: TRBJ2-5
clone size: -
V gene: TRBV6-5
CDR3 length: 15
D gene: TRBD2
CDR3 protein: CASSSSGGFGGTQYF
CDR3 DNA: TGTGCCAGCAGTTCGAGCGGGGGCTTCGGGGGGACCCAGTACTTC

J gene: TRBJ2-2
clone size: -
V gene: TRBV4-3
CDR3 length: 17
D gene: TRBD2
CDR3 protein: CASSQASGGTVSGELFF
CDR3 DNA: TGCGCCAGCAGCCAGGCTAGCGGGGGGACTGTCTCCGGGGAGCTGTTTTTT

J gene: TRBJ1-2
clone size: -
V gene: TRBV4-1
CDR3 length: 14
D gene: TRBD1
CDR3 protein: CASSQGTGNYGYTF
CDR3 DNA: TGCGCCAGCAGCCAAGGGACAGGGAACTATGGCTACACCTTC

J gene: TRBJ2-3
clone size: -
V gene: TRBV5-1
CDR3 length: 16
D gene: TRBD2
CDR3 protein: CASSVGTSGSTDTQYF
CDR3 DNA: TGCGCCAGCAGCGTTGGGACTAGCGGGAGCACAGATACGCAGTATTTT

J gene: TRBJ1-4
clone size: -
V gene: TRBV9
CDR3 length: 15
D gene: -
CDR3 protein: CASSDPGGADEKLFF
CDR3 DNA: TGTGCCAGCAGCGACCCGGGGGGGGCGGACGAAAAACTGTTTTTT

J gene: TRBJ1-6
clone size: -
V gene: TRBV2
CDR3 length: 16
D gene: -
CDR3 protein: CASGGAGSSYNSPLHF
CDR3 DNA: TGTGCCAGCGGAGGGGCAGGGAGCTCCTATAATTCACCCCTCCACTTT

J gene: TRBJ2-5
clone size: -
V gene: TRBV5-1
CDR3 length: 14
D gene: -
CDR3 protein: CASSAAGYQETQYF
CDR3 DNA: TGCGCCAGCAGCGCCGCTGGCTACCAAGAGACCCAGTACTTC

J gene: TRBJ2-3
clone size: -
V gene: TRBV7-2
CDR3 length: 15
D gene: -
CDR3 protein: CASSLGAGYTDTQYF
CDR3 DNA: TGTGCCAGCAGCTTAGGGGCGGGGTATACAGATACGCAGTATTTT

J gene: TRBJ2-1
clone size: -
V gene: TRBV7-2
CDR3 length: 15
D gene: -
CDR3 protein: CASSLGVRASNEQFF
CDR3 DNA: TGTGCCAGCAGCTTAGGCGTCAGGGCATCCAATGAGCAGTTCTTC

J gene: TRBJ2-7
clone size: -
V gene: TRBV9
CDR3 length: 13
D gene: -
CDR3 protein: CASGRGTGDEQYF
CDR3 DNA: TGTGCCAGCGGCCGGGGGACGGGCGACGAGCAGTACTTC

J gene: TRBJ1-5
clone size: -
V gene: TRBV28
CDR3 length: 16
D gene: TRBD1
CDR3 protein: CASSFGTGGRNQPQHF
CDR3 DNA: TGTGCCAGCAGTTTCGGGACAGGGGGCCGAAATCAGCCCCAGCATTTT

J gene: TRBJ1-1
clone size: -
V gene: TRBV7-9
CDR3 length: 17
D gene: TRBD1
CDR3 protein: CASSLGTGLEEGTEAFF
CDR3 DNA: TGTGCCAGCAGCTTAGGGACAGGCCTCGAAGAGGGCACTGAAGCTTTCTTT

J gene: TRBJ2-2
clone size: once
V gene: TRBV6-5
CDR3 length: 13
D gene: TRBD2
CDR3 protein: CASSIAGTGELFF
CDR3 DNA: TGTGCCAGCAGTATAGCGGGAACCGGGGAGCTGTTTTTT

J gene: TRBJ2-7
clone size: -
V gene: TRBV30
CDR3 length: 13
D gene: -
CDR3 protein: CAWSVGPLTEQYF
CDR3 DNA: TGTGCCTGGAGTGTTGGCCCTTTGACTGAGCAGTACTTC

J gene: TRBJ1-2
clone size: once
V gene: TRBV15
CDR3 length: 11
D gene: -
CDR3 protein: CATSTGYGYTF
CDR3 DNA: TGTGCCACCAGCACAGGGTATGGCTACACCTTC

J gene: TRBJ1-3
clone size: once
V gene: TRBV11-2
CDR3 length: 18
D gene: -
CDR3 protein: CASSPINRLPSSGNTIYF
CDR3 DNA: TGTGCCAGCAGCCCTATCAACAGGTTACCCTCCTCTGGAAACACCATATATTTT

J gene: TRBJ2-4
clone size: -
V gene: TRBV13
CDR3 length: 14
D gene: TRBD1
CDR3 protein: CASSPRQGKNIQYF
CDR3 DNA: TGTGCCAGCAGCCCCCGACAGGGGAAAAACATTCAGTACTTC

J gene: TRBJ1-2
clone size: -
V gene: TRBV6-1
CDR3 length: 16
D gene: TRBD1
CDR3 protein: CASSELIQTGNYGYTF
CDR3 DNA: TGTGCCAGCAGTGAACTAATACAGACAGGGAACTATGGCTACACCTTC

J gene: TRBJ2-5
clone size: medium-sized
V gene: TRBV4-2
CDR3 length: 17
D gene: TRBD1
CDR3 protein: CASSQEPPGQGAETQYF
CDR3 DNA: TGTGCCAGCAGCCAAGAACCCCCGGGACAGGGGGCAGAGACCCAGTACTTC

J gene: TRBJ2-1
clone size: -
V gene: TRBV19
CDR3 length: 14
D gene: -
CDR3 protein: CASSRAGTVDEQFF
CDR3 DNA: TGTGCCAGTAGTAGGGCGGGAACGGTGGATGAGCAGTTCTTC

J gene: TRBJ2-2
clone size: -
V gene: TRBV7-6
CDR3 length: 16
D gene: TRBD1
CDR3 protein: CASTDRAPGNTGELFF
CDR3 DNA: TGTGCCAGCACTGACAGGGCCCCAGGGAACACCGGGGAGCTGTTTTTT

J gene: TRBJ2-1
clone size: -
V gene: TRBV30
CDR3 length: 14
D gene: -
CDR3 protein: CAWNSDSSYNEQFF
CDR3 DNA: TGTGCCTGGAACTCGGACAGTTCCTACAATGAGCAGTTCTTC

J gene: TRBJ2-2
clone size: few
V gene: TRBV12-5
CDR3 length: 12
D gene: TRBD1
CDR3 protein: CASGTGAGELFF
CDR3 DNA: TGTGCTAGTGGGACAGGGGCCGGGGAGCTGTTTTTT

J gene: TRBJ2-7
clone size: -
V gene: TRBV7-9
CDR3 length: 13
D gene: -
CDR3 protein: CASSRIGSYEQYF
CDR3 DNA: TGTGCCAGCAGTCGTATCGGTTCCTACGAGCAGTACTTC